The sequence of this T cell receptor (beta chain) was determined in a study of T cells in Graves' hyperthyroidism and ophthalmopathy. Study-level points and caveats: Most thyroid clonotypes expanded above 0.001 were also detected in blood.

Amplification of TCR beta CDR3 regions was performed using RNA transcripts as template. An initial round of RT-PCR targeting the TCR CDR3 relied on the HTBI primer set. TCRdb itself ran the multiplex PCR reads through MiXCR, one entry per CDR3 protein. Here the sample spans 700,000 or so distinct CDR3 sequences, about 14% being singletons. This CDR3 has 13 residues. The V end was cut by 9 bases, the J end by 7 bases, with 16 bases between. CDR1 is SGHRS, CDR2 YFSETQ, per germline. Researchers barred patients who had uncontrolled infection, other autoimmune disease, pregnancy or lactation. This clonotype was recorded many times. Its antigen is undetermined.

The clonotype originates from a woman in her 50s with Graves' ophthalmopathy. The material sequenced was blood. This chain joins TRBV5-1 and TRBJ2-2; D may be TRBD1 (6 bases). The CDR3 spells CATSVGGIGELFF. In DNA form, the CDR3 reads TGCGCCACCTCAGTAGGGGGAATCGGGGAGCTGTTTTTT.